A single T cell receptor beta chain is shown here with its context. Its target is unknown. This entry is derived from a study of vaccination effects on CD4 cells after COVID-19. Study-wide results and caveats: Recruitment yielded few convalescent patients, and the study had no early post-infection timepoints.

The assay was immunoSEQ multiplex PCR, and TCRdb's table has in-frame clones only and misses some. The table records around 32,000 clones, 65% to 75% of them present only once. Under the ViraFEST assay, PBMC were stimulated with viral peptide pools so that antigen-specific CD4+ T cells expanded. Sequencing was performed afterwards. On day 10 of culture, CD4+ T cells were separated out. Participants were given two doses of BNT162b2 or mRNA-1273 vaccine. Trimming took off 0 bases at V and 10 bases at J, with 16 bases between the two ends. Germline V gene lookup returns CDR1 SGDLS and CDR2 YYNGEE. The CDR3 spans 14 residues.

The genes are TRBV9 and TRBJ1-1; no firm D call. The source is a human donor who received a COVID-19 vaccine. This material consisted of CD4+ T cells from PBMCs cultured with HCoV-229E spike peptides, taken after COVID-19 vaccination. CDR3 amino acids: CASSVAQQRGRAFF. CDR3 bases: TGTGCCAGCAGCGTAGCTCAACAGAGAGGGCGAGCTTTCTTT.